A single sample gave rise to the 16 T cell receptor beta chains below, sequenced in a study of T-cell memory formation after mild COVID-19. TCRdb analysed the 5' RACE reads with MiXCR anew, one entry per CDR3 protein. The sample includes approximately 300,000 distinct CDR3 sequences, roughly 15% of them seen just once. The sample comprised PBMCs or a T cell subset sorted from them (not recorded which). Receptors originate from a man between 18 and 35 years old who had mild COVID-19 (a few samples of this study predate the infection). Cell type and time point are not known.

The table lists this clonotype with a few counts. CDR3 sequence (DNA): TGTGCCAGCAGCTTACACCGGACAGGGGATTTGTACGAGCAGTACTTC. Translation: CASSLHRTGDLYEQYF. The chain is built from TRBV5-6 and TRBJ2-7; 9 nucleotides match TRBD1. This CDR3 is 16 amino acids long. V was pared by 2 bases and J by 4 bases, with 10 bases of the junction left unmatched. From germline, CDR1 is SGHDT and CDR2 YYEEEE.

This clonotype was seen a few times. This chain links TRBV6-5 with TRBJ1-6; D may be TRBD1 (6 bases). The CDR3 spans 14 residues. The V gene lost 2 bases and the J gene lost 10 bases, with 12 bases spanning the gap. Germline V gene sequence: CDR1 MNHEY, CDR2 SVGAGI. CDR3 sequence reads: CASSYGGPGSPLHF. The CDR3 DNA is TGTGCCAGCAGTTACGGGGGGCCCGGGTCACCCCTCCACTTT.

This clonotype was seen repeatedly, ten times or more. This chain uses TRBV7-9 with TRBJ1-3, with 7 bases that match TRBD1. The CDR3 length is 16 residues. J was trimmed by 0 bases and V by 6 bases; bases with no gene match: 8. The V gene's germline CDR1 is SEHNR and CDR2 FQNEAQ (reference sequence). CDR3 region: CASSTDRVFSGNTIYF. Written as DNA, the CDR3 is TGTGCCAGCAGTACTGACAGGGTCTTCTCTGGAAACACCATATATTTT.

This clonotype was seen many times. The rearrangement uses TRBV7-3 and TRBJ2-1, with TRBD1 matching over 7 bases. CDR1 SGHTA and CDR2 FQGTGA come from the germline V gene. This CDR3 is 15 amino acids long. The V segment lost 5 bases and the J segment 3 bases; nucleotides outside the gene matches: 7. The CDR3 DNA follows: TGTGCCAGCAGCCCGGGACAGAGATTCTACAATGAGCAGTTCTTC. Protein product: CASSPGQRFYNEQFF.

In this sample, this clonotype turned up a few times. The chain couples TRBV18 to TRBJ2-1; D possibly corresponds to TRBD2 (5 bases). CDR1 KGHSH and CDR2 LQKENI come from the germline V gene. Trimming removed 5 bases at V and 8 bases at J, with 10 bases between. The CDR3 loop spans 12 amino acids. CDR3 sequence (DNA): TGTGCCAGCTCAGAACCGGGGTATGAGCAGTTCTTC. The encoded protein is CASSEPGYEQFF.

This chain links TRBV7-8 with TRBJ2-1; D gene unclear. Germline CDR1 is SGHVS and CDR2 is FQNEAQ. Trimming took off 0 bases at V and 4 bases at J, with 10 bases between the two ends. CDR3 length equals 15 residues. The CDR3 sequence: CASSLALGDYNEQFF. Here the CDR3 DNA reads TGTGCCAGCAGCTTAGCGCTCGGAGATTACAATGAGCAGTTCTTC.

V usage is TRBV9 and J usage is TRBJ2-7, with 7 bases identical to TRBD1. V was pared by 4 bases and J by 5 bases, with 12 bases of the junction left unmatched. Germline lookup yields CDR1 SGDLS and CDR2 YYNGEE. There are 15 residues in the CDR3. CDR3 in amino acids: CASSHGDRDTDEQYF. The CDR3 DNA sequence: TGTGCCAGCAGCCATGGAGACAGGGACACGGACGAGCAGTACTTC.

A few counts support this clonotype. The chain employs TRBV6-1 and TRBJ2-7; TRBD1 is a possible D gene (6 bases). CDR3 length equals 15 residues. Germline-derived CDR1 and CDR2 are MNHNS and SASEGT. V lost 3 bases, J lost 2 bases, and 14 bases lay in between. The CDR3 loop reads CASSDLGQVTYEQYV. For the CDR3, the DNA is TGTGCCAGCAGTGACTTGGGACAAGTCACCTACGAGCAGTACGTC.

J is TRBJ1-2 and V is TRBV15; D is ambiguous. The CDR3 consists of 13 residues. Germline CDR1 LNHNV, CDR2 YYDKDF (reference sequence). The germline V and J ends were trimmed by 5 bases and 4 bases, with 11 bases remaining between them. CDR3 sequence reads: CATSARLFYGYTF. The CDR3 region has the DNA TGTGCCACCAGCGCCAGACTGTTCTATGGCTACACCTTC.

This sequence joins TRBV6-5 and TRBJ1-6; 9 positions agree with TRBD1. The V segment lost 6 bases and the J segment 8 bases; nucleotides outside the gene matches: 5. Germline V gene sequence: CDR1 MNHEY, CDR2 SVGAGI. The CDR3 has 14 amino acids. The CDR3 DNA is TGTGCCAGCAGGGGGGACAGGGTAGATTCACCCCTCCACTTT. Its protein is CASRGDRVDSPLHF.

The CDR3 bases are TGTGCCAGCAGCTTGGCCGTGGGACTAGCGGGGGGCGGAGCCAAAAACATTCAGTACTTC. Protein: CASSLAVGLAGGGAKNIQYF. The chain uses TRBV7-2 and TRBJ2-4; the match to TRBD2 covers 15 bases. V shed 3 bases and J 0 bases; nucleotides not matched to a gene: 9. The CDR3 runs 20 residues. Germline V lookup: CDR1 SGHTA, CDR2 FQGNSA.

This chain uses TRBV15 with TRBJ2-5, with 8 bases that match TRBD1. The germline CDR1 and CDR2 sequences are LNHNV and YYDKDF (reference sequence). J lost 7 bases, V lost 8 bases, and 12 bases had no gene match. This CDR3 contains 14 residues. The CDR3 protein is CATLNPTGTGTQYF. The DNA for the CDR3 is TGTGCCACCCTAAACCCGACAGGGACAGGGACCCAGTACTTC.

In this sample, this clonotype turned up a few times. The chain couples TRBV28 to TRBJ1-2; TRBD1 is a possible D gene (5 bases). CDR1 and CDR2 from the germline V gene are MDHEN and SYDVKM. V was cut by 6 bases and J by 10 bases, with 18 bases left in between. The CDR3 consists of 13 residues. The CDR3 sequence: CASRKGPGYFYTF. CDR3 DNA sequence: TGTGCCAGCAGAAAGGGACCGGGCTATTTCTACACCTTC.

The sample holds a few counts of this clonotype. In nucleotides, the CDR3 is TGTGCCAGCAGTTTATCCCAGGACTTGGGGAGGGTCTATGGCTACACCTTC. This translates into CASSLSQDLGRVYGYTF. The V call is TRBV27, the J call TRBJ1-2; D remains ambiguous. This CDR3 has 17 residues. The germline V gene encodes CDR1 MNHEY and CDR2 SMNVEV (reference sequence). V lost 0 bases, J lost 4 bases, and 18 bases lay in between.

The chain joins TRBV6-2 or TRBV6-3 to TRBJ2-3; weak D call: TRBD1 (7 bases). Germline CDR1 and CDR2: MNHEY and SVGEGT. The V and J ends lost 7 bases and 5 bases respectively, with 13 bases between them. There are 13 residues in the CDR3. The CDR3 sequence is CASTRQGGDTQYF. The CDR3 DNA is TGTGCCAGCACTCGGCAGGGGGGAGATACGCAGTATTTT.

The sample holds a few counts of this clonotype. The J gene is TRBJ2-7, the V gene TRBV6-5; 7 nucleotides line up with TRBD1. The CDR3 totals 12 residues. Germline-derived CDR1 and CDR2 are MNHEY and SVGAGI. Germline trimming cut 6 bases from V and 9 bases from J; bases unmatched to any gene: 8. The DNA of the CDR3 is TGTGCCAGCAGCGACAGGGTTTCTGGGCAGTACTTC. Protein product: CASSDRVSGQYF.